The clone carrying this T cell receptor (beta chain) has at least ten counts. The antigen remains unidentified. These data are taken from a study of molecular identifiers for immune sequencing clone quantification. Library preparation followed earlier protocols using designated TCR primers. A single record per CDR3 protein comes from TCRdb applying MiXCR to the PCR reads. The data show approximately 97,000 distinct CDR3 sequences, 24% seen once. Trimming shortened V by 2 bases and J by 3 bases, and 20 bases separated the two germline ends. The CDR3 is made up of 18 amino acids. Germline V CDR1 and CDR2: SGHTA, FQGNSA. Naive CD8 T cells were sorted as CD8+CD4-CCR7+CD45RA+. Study observations and caveats: Barcode collisions between identical TCR molecules could shrink estimates of highly expanded clone sizes.

The rearrangement links TRBV7-2 to TRBJ1-5; D possibly corresponds to TRBD1 (5 bases). The source of this sequence is a human donor in good health. Some libraries in this study had Jurkat cell RNA spiked in. Sequenced: naive CD8+ T cells from blood, with Jurkat cell RNA spiked in. The subset here: FACS-sorted CD8+CD4-CCR7+CD45RA+ naive T cells. The CDR3 spells CASSLIGGGDWVNQPQHF. The CDR3 DNA follows: TGTGCCAGCAGCTTAATTGGGGGGGGTGATTGGGTCAATCAGCCCCAGCATTTT.